The clone carrying this T cell receptor (beta chain) showed up many times. The data stem from a study of Graves' ophthalmopathy and Graves' hyperthyroidism. V was pared by 5 bases and J by 5 bases, with 15 bases between. The CDR3 is made up of 14 amino acids. RNA served as the template for amplifying TCR beta CDR3 regions. Scientists carried out first-round RT-PCR using HTBI primers and then a second-round multiplex PCR. TCRdb passed the multiplex PCR reads through MiXCR, listing each CDR3 protein once. The repertoire holds a few hundred thousand distinct CDR3 sequences, with 35% to 45% as singletons.

The TCR sequence derives from an adult man with Graves' hyperthyroidism. The specimen sequenced was peripheral blood or thyroid tissue (not recorded which). V is TRBV12-3 or TRBV12-4 and J is TRBJ2-5, with D possibly TRBD2 on 5 matching bases. Written as DNA, the CDR3 is TGTGCCAGCAGTACGGGGTGGATTGGGGAGACCCAGTACTTC. It translates to CASSTGWIGETQYF.